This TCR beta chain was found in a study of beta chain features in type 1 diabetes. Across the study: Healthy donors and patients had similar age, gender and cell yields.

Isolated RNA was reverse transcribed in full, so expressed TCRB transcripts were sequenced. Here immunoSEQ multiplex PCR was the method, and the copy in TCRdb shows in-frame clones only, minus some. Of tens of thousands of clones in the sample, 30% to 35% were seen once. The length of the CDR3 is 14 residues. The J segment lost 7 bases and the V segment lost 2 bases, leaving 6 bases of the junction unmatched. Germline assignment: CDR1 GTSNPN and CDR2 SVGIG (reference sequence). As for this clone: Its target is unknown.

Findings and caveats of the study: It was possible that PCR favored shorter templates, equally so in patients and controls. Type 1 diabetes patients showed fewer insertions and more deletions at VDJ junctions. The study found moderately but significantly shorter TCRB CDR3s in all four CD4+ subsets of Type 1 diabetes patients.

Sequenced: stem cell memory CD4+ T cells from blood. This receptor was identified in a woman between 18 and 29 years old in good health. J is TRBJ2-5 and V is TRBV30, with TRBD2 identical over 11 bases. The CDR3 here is CAWSNGLAGGTQYF. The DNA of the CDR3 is TGTGCCTGGAGTAACGGGCTAGCGGGGGGGACCCAGTACTTC.